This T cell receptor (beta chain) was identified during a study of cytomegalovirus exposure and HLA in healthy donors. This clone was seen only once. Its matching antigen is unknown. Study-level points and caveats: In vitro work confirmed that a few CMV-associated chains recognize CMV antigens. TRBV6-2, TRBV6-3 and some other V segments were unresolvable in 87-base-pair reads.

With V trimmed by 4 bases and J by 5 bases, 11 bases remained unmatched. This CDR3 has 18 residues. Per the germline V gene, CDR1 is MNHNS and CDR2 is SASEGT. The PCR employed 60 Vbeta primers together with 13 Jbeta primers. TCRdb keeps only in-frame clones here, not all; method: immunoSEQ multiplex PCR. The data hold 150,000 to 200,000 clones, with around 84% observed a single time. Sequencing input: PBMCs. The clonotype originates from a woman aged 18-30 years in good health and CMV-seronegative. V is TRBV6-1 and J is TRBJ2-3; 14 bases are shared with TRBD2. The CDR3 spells CASSARLAGGPEGDTQYF. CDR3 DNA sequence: TGTGCCAGCAGTGCCCGACTAGCGGGAGGGCCGGAGGGAGATACGCAGTATTTT.